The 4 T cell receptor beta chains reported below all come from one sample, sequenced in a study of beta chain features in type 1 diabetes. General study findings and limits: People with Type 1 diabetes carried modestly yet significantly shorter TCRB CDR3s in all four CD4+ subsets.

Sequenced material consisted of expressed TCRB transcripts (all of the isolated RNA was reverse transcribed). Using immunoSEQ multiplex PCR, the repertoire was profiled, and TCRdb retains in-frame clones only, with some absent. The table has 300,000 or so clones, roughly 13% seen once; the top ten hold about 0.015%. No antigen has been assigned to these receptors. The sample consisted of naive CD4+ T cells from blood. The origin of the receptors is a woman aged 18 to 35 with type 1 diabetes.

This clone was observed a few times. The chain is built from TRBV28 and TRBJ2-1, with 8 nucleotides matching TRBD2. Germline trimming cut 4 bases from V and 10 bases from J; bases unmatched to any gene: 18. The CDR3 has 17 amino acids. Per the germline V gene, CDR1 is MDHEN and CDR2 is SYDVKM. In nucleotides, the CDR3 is TGTGCCAGCAGTTCCCCCCGTCGGGCTAGCGGGCTTCGGGAGCAGTTCTTC. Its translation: CASSSPRRASGLREQFF.

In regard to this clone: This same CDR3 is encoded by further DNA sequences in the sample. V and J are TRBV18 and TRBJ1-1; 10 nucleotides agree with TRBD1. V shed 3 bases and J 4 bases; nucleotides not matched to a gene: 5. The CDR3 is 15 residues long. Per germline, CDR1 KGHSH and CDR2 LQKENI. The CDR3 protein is CASSPDRGPGTEAFF. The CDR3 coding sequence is TGTGCCAGCTCACCCGACAGGGGGCCTGGCACTGAAGCTTTCTTT.

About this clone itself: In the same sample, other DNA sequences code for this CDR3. The CDR3 nucleotides are TGTGCCAGCAGTGAGGCAGAGAACACTGAAGCTTTCTTT. Amino acids: CASSEAENTEAFF. This chain joins TRBV2 and TRBJ1-1; no reliable D call. This CDR3 has 13 amino acids. Trimming removed 3 bases at V and 1 base at J, with 6 bases between. Looked up from germline, CDR1 is SNHLY and CDR2 is FYNNEI.

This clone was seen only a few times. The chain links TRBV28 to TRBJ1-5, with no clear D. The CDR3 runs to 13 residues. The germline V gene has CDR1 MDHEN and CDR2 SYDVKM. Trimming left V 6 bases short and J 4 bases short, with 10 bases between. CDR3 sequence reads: CASSHYRNQPQHF. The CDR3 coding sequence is TGTGCCAGCAGCCATTATAGAAATCAGCCCCAGCATTTT.